This passage covers 21 T cell receptor beta chains from one sample sequenced in a study of blood T cell repertoires in COVID-19. Clones were sequenced by immunoSEQ multiplex PCR, and TCRdb holds only the in-frame ones, with some missing. There are about 170,000 clones in the sample; more than 75% occur only once, and around 1.9% lies in the top ten. The sequenced material came from peripheral blood. These receptors came from a man aged 50 to 59 who had recovered from COVID-19.

V usage is TRBV6-5 and J usage is TRBJ1-6; D is unclear. The CDR3 length is 16 residues. The germline gives CDR1 MNHEY, CDR2 SVGAGI. V gave up 2 bases and J gave up 4 bases, with 12 bases separating them. CDR3 sequence reads: CASSYGPEGYNSPLHF. The CDR3 nucleotides are TGTGCCAGCAGTTACGGCCCGGAGGGTTATAATTCACCCCTCCACTTT.

The V call is TRBV6-5, the J call TRBJ1-1; D not resolved. The CDR3 has 14 amino acids. Germline values: CDR1 MNHEY, CDR2 SVGAGI. Trimming removed 6 bases from V and 0 bases from J, with 11 bases in between. This CDR3 reads CASRNSVMNTEAFF. In DNA form, the CDR3 reads TGTGCCAGCAGAAACAGTGTAATGAACACTGAAGCTTTCTTT.

In this sample, this clone turned up once. The chain combines TRBV19 with TRBJ1-2, with no clear D. The germline gives CDR1 LNHDA, CDR2 SQIVND (reference sequence). V was clipped by 1 base and J by 3 bases, with 12 bases between them. CDR3 length: 15 amino acids. CDR3 sequence: CASSIGEGLDYGYTF. The CDR3 nucleotides are TGTGCCAGTAGTATAGGCGAGGGTCTTGACTATGGCTACACCTTC.

In its sample, this clone was seen a few times. The chain couples TRBV15 to TRBJ2-2; tentatively, D is TRBD2 (6 bases). V lost 1 base and J 6 bases, leaving 12 bases between the germline ends. The germline V gene encodes CDR1 LNHNV and CDR2 YYDKDF (reference sequence). This CDR3 region has 15 residues. The CDR3 spells CATSRVSGGAGELFF. The CDR3 DNA follows: TGTGCCACCAGCAGAGTCAGTGGAGGGGCCGGGGAGCTGTTTTTT.

CDR3 in amino acids: CASSSRVPDTEAFF. CDR3 coding DNA: TGTGCCAGCTCGAGCAGGGTTCCGGACACTGAAGCTTTCTTT. This chain uses TRBV7-9 with TRBJ1-1; weak D call: TRBD1 (5 bases). V was pared by 8 bases and J by 3 bases, with 16 bases between. The length of the CDR3 is 14 residues. From germline, CDR1 is SEHNR and CDR2 FQNEAQ (reference sequence).

The chain employs TRBV19 and TRBJ1-2, with TRBD1 identical over 7 bases. Per the germline V gene, CDR1 is LNHDA and CDR2 is SQIVND (reference sequence). CDR3 length: 13 residues. The trim removed 7 bases at V and 6 bases at J, leaving 8 bases unmatched. The CDR3 nucleotides read TGTGCCAGTATTTACAGGGGCGAGAATGGCTACACCTTC. It yields the protein CASIYRGENGYTF.

The V and J genes are TRBV7-9 and TRBJ1-2; D is possibly TRBD1 (5 bases). This CDR3 has 15 amino acids. The V gene's germline CDR1 is SEHNR and CDR2 FQNEAQ (reference sequence). V lost 0 bases to trimming and J lost 8 bases, with 16 bases between them. The CDR3 loop reads CASSLAEGRVGGYTF. In DNA, the CDR3 is TGTGCCAGCAGCTTAGCGGAAGGCAGGGTAGGAGGCTACACCTTC.

The chain uses TRBV5-4 and TRBJ2-1; TRBD2 matches 12 bases. Germline V CDR1 and CDR2: SGHNT, YYREEE (reference sequence). The CDR3 runs 16 residues. V gave up 4 bases and J gave up 5 bases; unmatched junction bases: 7. CDR3 region: CASSLGLAGRNNEQFF. Here the CDR3 DNA reads TGTGCCAGCAGCCTCGGACTAGCGGGAAGAAACAATGAGCAGTTCTTC.

The chain is built from TRBV4-2 and TRBJ2-2, with TRBD2 matching over 8 bases. Trimming removed 5 bases from V and 4 bases from J; junction bases left unmatched: 3. The CDR3 covers 14 residues. Looked up from germline, CDR1 is LGHNA and CDR2 is YNFKEQ. The CDR3 protein is CASSETSVTGELFF. Here the CDR3 DNA reads TGTGCCAGCAGCGAGACTAGCGTCACCGGGGAGCTGTTTTTT.

V is TRBV6-2 or TRBV6-3 and J is TRBJ1-3; D is undetermined. The germline V and J ends were trimmed by 5 bases and 0 bases, with 14 bases remaining between them. Per germline, CDR1 MNHEY and CDR2 SVGEGT. This CDR3 contains 16 residues. The CDR3 nucleotides are TGTGCCAGCAGTCCCCAGGAAACCTACTCTGGAAACACCATATATTTT. Translation: CASSPQETYSGNTIYF.

CDR3 nucleotide sequence: TGTGCCAGCAGCTTTAAAACAGGGGTTGGTCAGCCCCAGCATTTT. It yields the protein CASSFKTGVGQPQHF. The V gene is TRBV7-2, the J gene TRBJ1-5, with 7 bases aligning to TRBD1. This CDR3 is 15 amino acids long. Germline loops: CDR1 SGHTA, CDR2 FQGNSA. V was clipped by 3 bases and J by 6 bases; unmatched bases: 8.

The V gene is TRBV4-1, the J gene TRBJ2-7; 7 nucleotides align to TRBD1. The V and J ends lost 3 bases and 2 bases, in that order; junction bases with no gene match: 4. Looked up from germline, CDR1 is MGHRA and CDR2 is YSYEKL. The CDR3 runs to 14 residues. The CDR3 sequence: CASSHSGQAYEQYF. DNA of the CDR3: TGCGCCAGCAGCCACTCAGGACAGGCCTACGAGCAGTACTTC.

Of note for this clone: This CDR3 is also generated by other DNA sequences in the sample. DNA of the CDR3: TGTGCCATCAGGAGGACTAGCGGGGACTCCTACGAGCAGTACTTC. Residues: CAIRRTSGDSYEQYF. The V and J genes are TRBV10-3 and TRBJ2-7; 12 bases line up with TRBD2. Looked up from germline, CDR1 is ENHRY and CDR2 is SYGVKD. V lost 6 bases to trimming and J lost 0 bases; unmatched junction nucleotides: 3. The CDR3 length is 15 residues.

V is TRBV5-5 and J is TRBJ2-2; tentatively, D is TRBD2 (5 bases). In germline, CDR1 is SGHKS, CDR2 YYEKEE (reference sequence). The CDR3 runs 14 residues. V was pared by 0 bases and J by 8 bases, with 11 bases between. The CDR3 is CASSLVQEVGELFF. The CDR3 DNA sequence: TGTGCCAGCAGCTTGGTTCAGGAGGTGGGGGAGCTGTTTTTT.

The rearrangement uses TRBV11-2 and TRBJ2-7; TRBD1 is a possible D gene (6 bases). Trimming removed 6 bases from V and 6 bases from J, with 15 bases in between. The CDR3 extends over 13 amino acids. From germline, CDR1 is SGHAT and CDR2 FQNNGV. Written as DNA, the CDR3 is TGTGCCAGCAGGGCCATCAGGGGTTTCGAGCAGTACTTC. It specifies CASRAIRGFEQYF.

This CDR3 is CASSPQGGAWGTQYF. Here the CDR3 DNA reads TGCGCCAGCAGCCCCCAAGGTGGGGCCTGGGGCACGCAGTATTTT. The chain links TRBV4-1 to TRBJ2-3; weak D call: TRBD1 (5 bases). The CDR3 length is 15 residues. From germline, CDR1 is MGHRA and CDR2 YSYEKL. The V and J ends lost 4 bases and 9 bases respectively, with 20 bases between them.

Note on this clone: This same CDR3 is encoded by further DNA sequences in the sample. The gene calls are TRBV2 and TRBJ2-3, with a possible D match to TRBD2 (6 bases). Deletions cut 8 bases from V and 1 base from J, with 10 bases between. Germline V gene sequence: CDR1 SNHLY, CDR2 FYNNEI. The CDR3 loop spans 13 amino acids. The CDR3 loop is CASRDSGTDTQYF. CDR3 nucleotide sequence: TGTGCCAGCCGGGACTCCGGCACAGATACGCAGTATTTT.

J is TRBJ2-1 and V is TRBV9; 8 bases are shared with TRBD2. Germline-derived CDR1 and CDR2 are SGDLS and YYNGEE. Trimming at V came to 0 bases and at J to 3 bases, leaving 2 bases not matched to a gene. This CDR3 has 15 amino acids. The CDR3 coding sequence is TGTGCCAGCAGCGTAGCTAGCGGGTACTACAATGAGCAGTTCTTC. Translated, it gives CASSVASGYYNEQFF.

J is TRBJ2-5 and V is TRBV18; TRBD1 might be the D (6 bases). CDR3 size: 16 residues. With 2 bases removed from V and 2 bases from J, the gap between germline ends came to 15 bases. Germline V gives CDR1 KGHSH, CDR2 LQKENI. The CDR3 region is CASSPLGTNNQETQYF. CDR3 coding DNA: TGTGCCAGCTCACCATTGGGGACAAACAATCAAGAGACCCAGTACTTC.

The chain employs TRBV30 and TRBJ2-2, with 9 bases identical to TRBD2. Trimming took 0 bases from V and 6 from J; bases not matched to a gene: 11. This CDR3 spans 17 amino acids. Germline-derived CDR1 and CDR2 are GTSNPN and SVGIG (reference sequence). The CDR3 bases are TGTGCCTGGAGTGTATTAGTCGCGGGGGGGCCGGCCGGGGAGCTGTTTTTT. Protein product: CAWSVLVAGGPAGELFF.

The chain links TRBV6-5 to TRBJ1-4; D call uncertain. V lost 4 bases to trimming and J lost 12 bases, with 15 bases between them. Germline loops: CDR1 MNHEY, CDR2 SVGAGI. This CDR3 has 13 amino acids. This CDR3 is CASSFTPAGELFF. The CDR3 DNA sequence: TGTGCCAGCAGTTTTACCCCGGCGGGAGAACTGTTTTTT.